A selection of T cell receptor beta chains follows, all from one sample in a study of beta chain features in type 1 diabetes. Clones were sequenced by immunoSEQ multiplex PCR, and TCRdb holds only the in-frame ones, with some missing. Of 850,000 to 900,000 clones detected, 17% appear once; the ten largest clones hold roughly 0.025%. The sequencing input was naive CD4+ T cells from blood. All receptors come from a young woman in good health. Both conserved end residues are part of each CDR3. A D gene is named only where the DNA matches it firmly. Not every row has a clone size; where given, it reads once, few, many or a size class.

cdr3_length: 14
j_call: TRBJ1-3
v_call: TRBV6-1
clone_size: few
d_call: .
cdr3_aa: CASSWEGTGNTIYF
cdr3_nt: TGTGCCAGCTCTTGGGAGGGCACTGGAAACACCATATATTTT

cdr3_length: 13
j_call: TRBJ2-1
v_call: TRBV5-4
clone_size: .
d_call: .
cdr3_aa: CASRNLGRNEQFF
cdr3_nt: TGTGCCAGCAGAAATCTCGGTAGGAATGAGCAGTTCTTC

cdr3_length: 15
j_call: TRBJ2-3
v_call: TRBV5-6
clone_size: .
d_call: TRBD2
cdr3_aa: CASSLWGLAADTQYF
cdr3_nt: TGTGCCAGCAGCTTATGGGGACTAGCGGCAGATACGCAGTATTTT

cdr3_length: 13
j_call: TRBJ1-1
v_call: TRBV7-9
clone_size: few
d_call: .
cdr3_aa: CASSFRSGTEAFF
cdr3_nt: TGTGCCAGCAGCTTTCGGAGTGGAACTGAAGCTTTCTTT

cdr3_length: 12
j_call: TRBJ1-1
v_call: TRBV10-3
clone_size: .
d_call: .
cdr3_aa: CAIQSGPTEAFF
cdr3_nt: TGTGCCATCCAGAGTGGTCCCACTGAAGCTTTCTTT

cdr3_length: 12
j_call: TRBJ2-3
v_call: TRBV27
clone_size: few
d_call: .
cdr3_aa: CASSGSTDTQYF
cdr3_nt: TGTGCCAGCAGTGGGAGCACAGATACGCAGTATTTT

cdr3_length: 13
j_call: TRBJ2-7
v_call: TRBV18
clone_size: .
d_call: TRBD2
cdr3_aa: CASSSGSSYEQYF
cdr3_nt: TGTGCCAGCTCAAGCGGGAGCTCCTACGAGCAGTACTTC

cdr3_length: 16
j_call: TRBJ2-1
v_call: TRBV4-2
clone_size: few
d_call: TRBD2
cdr3_aa: CASSPVTSGSNNEQFF
cdr3_nt: TGTGCCAGCAGCCCGGTGACTAGCGGGAGCAACAATGAGCAGTTCTTC

cdr3_length: 14
j_call: TRBJ2-7
v_call: TRBV28
clone_size: .
d_call: TRBD1
cdr3_aa: CASSLTGEIYEQYF
cdr3_nt: TGTGCCAGCAGTTTAACAGGGGAGATCTACGAGCAGTACTTC

cdr3_length: 17
j_call: TRBJ2-1
v_call: TRBV9
clone_size: .
d_call: TRBD1
cdr3_aa: CASSVVGTGLRHNEQFF
cdr3_nt: TGTGCCAGCAGCGTAGTCGGGACAGGGCTAAGACACAATGAGCAGTTCTTC

cdr3_length: 15
j_call: TRBJ2-2
v_call: TRBV10-3
clone_size: few
d_call: TRBD1
cdr3_aa: CAISRDRSNTGELFF
cdr3_nt: TGTGCCATCAGTCGGGACAGGTCGAACACCGGGGAGCTGTTTTTT

cdr3_length: 15
j_call: TRBJ1-1
v_call: TRBV28
clone_size: few
d_call: .
cdr3_aa: CASSLGLPKNTEAFF
cdr3_nt: TGTGCCAGCAGTTTGGGGCTCCCGAAGAACACTGAAGCTTTCTTT

cdr3_length: 15
j_call: TRBJ2-3
v_call: TRBV7-3
clone_size: few
d_call: TRBD2
cdr3_aa: CASSLRAGNTDTQYF
cdr3_nt: TGTGCCAGCAGCTTAAGAGCGGGGAACACAGATACGCAGTATTTT

cdr3_length: 15
j_call: TRBJ2-5
v_call: TRBV7-9
clone_size: .
d_call: TRBD2
cdr3_aa: CASSPEGTRKETQYF
cdr3_nt: TGTGCCAGCAGCCCAGAGGGGACTAGAAAAGAGACCCAGTACTTC

cdr3_length: 14
j_call: TRBJ1-1
v_call: TRBV18
clone_size: .
d_call: .
cdr3_aa: CASSPQGGHTEAFF
cdr3_nt: TGTGCCAGCTCACCACAGGGGGGGCACACTGAAGCTTTCTTT

cdr3_length: 15
j_call: TRBJ1-2
v_call: TRBV18
clone_size: .
d_call: .
cdr3_aa: CASSPMRGGKYGYTF
cdr3_nt: TGTGCCAGCTCACCAATGAGAGGGGGGAAATATGGCTACACCTTC

cdr3_length: 15
j_call: TRBJ2-2
v_call: TRBV5-1
clone_size: .
d_call: .
cdr3_aa: CASSSGGVGTGELFF
cdr3_nt: TGCGCCAGCAGCTCTGGGGGCGTAGGGACCGGGGAGCTGTTTTTT

cdr3_length: 15
j_call: TRBJ1-5
v_call: TRBV6-1
clone_size: few
d_call: .
cdr3_aa: CASSAGQYSNQPQHF
cdr3_nt: TGTGCCAGCAGTGCGGGACAATATAGCAATCAGCCCCAGCATTTT

cdr3_length: 16
j_call: TRBJ1-1
v_call: TRBV19
clone_size: .
d_call: TRBD1
cdr3_aa: CASSGQGATMNTEAFF
cdr3_nt: TGTGCCAGTAGTGGGCAGGGGGCTACGATGAACACTGAAGCTTTCTTT

cdr3_length: 18
j_call: TRBJ2-1
v_call: TRBV5-1
clone_size: few
d_call: TRBD1
cdr3_aa: CASSLESQGAGSYNEQFF
cdr3_nt: TGCGCCAGCAGCTTGGAGTCCCAGGGGGCCGGGTCCTACAATGAGCAGTTCTTC

cdr3_length: 14
j_call: TRBJ1-2
v_call: TRBV29-1
clone_size: .
d_call: .
cdr3_aa: CSVEGQVPIHGYTF
cdr3_nt: TGCAGCGTTGAAGGACAGGTCCCTATCCATGGCTACACCTTC

cdr3_length: 16
j_call: TRBJ2-7
v_call: TRBV28
clone_size: few
d_call: .
cdr3_aa: CASSLAGTGISYEQYF
cdr3_nt: TGTGCCAGCAGCCTTGCGGGAACCGGTATCTCCTACGAGCAGTACTTC

cdr3_length: 14
j_call: TRBJ2-6
v_call: TRBV7-8
clone_size: .
d_call: .
cdr3_aa: CASSQGSGANVLTF
cdr3_nt: TGTGCCAGCTCACAGGGTTCTGGGGCCAACGTCCTGACTTTC

cdr3_length: 15
j_call: TRBJ2-7
v_call: TRBV5-1
clone_size: .
d_call: .
cdr3_aa: CASSLPGTHLGEQYF
cdr3_nt: TGCGCCAGCAGTTTGCCCGGGACGCACCTGGGGGAGCAGTACTTC

cdr3_length: 14
j_call: TRBJ1-5
v_call: TRBV7-9
clone_size: few
d_call: TRBD1
cdr3_aa: CASSSTGGGQPQHF
cdr3_nt: TGTGCCAGCAGCTCGACAGGGGGCGGTCAGCCCCAGCATTTT

cdr3_length: 16
j_call: TRBJ2-2
v_call: TRBV4-3
clone_size: few
d_call: .
cdr3_aa: CASSQGGGTNTGELFF
cdr3_nt: TGCGCCAGCAGCCAAGGGGGCGGAACGAACACCGGGGAGCTGTTTTTT

cdr3_length: 15
j_call: TRBJ2-7
v_call: TRBV7-2
clone_size: .
d_call: TRBD2
cdr3_aa: CASSPGGWGSYEQYF
cdr3_nt: TGTGCCAGCAGTCCGGGGGGTTGGGGCTCCTACGAGCAGTACTTC

cdr3_length: 14
j_call: TRBJ2-7
v_call: TRBV7-2
clone_size: few
d_call: TRBD1
cdr3_aa: CASSRRTGEGEQYF
cdr3_nt: TGTGCCAGCAGCCGACGGACAGGGGAGGGCGAGCAGTACTTC

cdr3_length: 13
j_call: TRBJ2-7
v_call: TRBV7-9
clone_size: few
d_call: .
cdr3_aa: CASTHFGPYEQYF
cdr3_nt: TGTGCCAGCACCCATTTTGGGCCCTACGAGCAGTACTTC

cdr3_length: 19
j_call: TRBJ2-3
v_call: TRBV15
clone_size: few
d_call: TRBD2
cdr3_aa: CATSRDPGLAGRSTDTQYF
cdr3_nt: TGTGCCACCAGCAGAGATCCGGGACTAGCGGGTAGGAGCACAGATACGCAGTATTTT

cdr3_length: 12
j_call: TRBJ2-1
v_call: TRBV2
clone_size: few
d_call: .
cdr3_aa: CASIRLVNEQFF
cdr3_nt: TGTGCCAGCATCCGACTAGTCAATGAGCAGTTCTTC

cdr3_length: 17
j_call: TRBJ2-5
v_call: TRBV4-1
clone_size: once
d_call: TRBD2
cdr3_aa: CASSPRLANQFQETQYF
cdr3_nt: TGCGCCAGCAGCCCCCGACTAGCGAATCAATTCCAAGAGACCCAGTACTTC

cdr3_length: 16
j_call: TRBJ2-7
v_call: TRBV4-3
clone_size: .
d_call: TRBD2
cdr3_aa: CASSQDGLAGVYEQYF
cdr3_nt: TGCGCCAGCAGCCAAGATGGGCTAGCGGGAGTGTACGAGCAGTACTTC

cdr3_length: 14
j_call: TRBJ2-3
v_call: TRBV7-9
clone_size: .
d_call: .
cdr3_aa: CASSLGTSTDTQYF
cdr3_nt: TGTGCCAGCAGCTTGGGTACTAGCACAGATACGCAGTATTTT

cdr3_length: 14
j_call: TRBJ2-3
v_call: TRBV18
clone_size: few
d_call: .
cdr3_aa: CASSTTATTDTQYF
cdr3_nt: TGTGCCAGCTCGACCACCGCGACCACAGATACGCAGTATTTT

cdr3_length: 12
j_call: TRBJ2-1
v_call: TRBV5-1
clone_size: .
d_call: .
cdr3_aa: CASSQGQNEQFF
cdr3_nt: TGCGCCAGCAGCCAAGGACAGAATGAGCAGTTCTTC

cdr3_length: 16
j_call: TRBJ2-1
v_call: TRBV15
clone_size: .
d_call: .
cdr3_aa: CATSRALASSYNEQFF
cdr3_nt: TGTGCCACCAGCAGAGCACTAGCCTCCTCCTACAATGAGCAGTTCTTC

cdr3_length: 15
j_call: TRBJ2-2
v_call: TRBV7-2
clone_size: .
d_call: .
cdr3_aa: CASSLIRTTGGELFF
cdr3_nt: TGTGCCAGCAGCTTAATCCGGACCACGGGTGGGGAGCTGTTTTTT

cdr3_length: 13
j_call: TRBJ1-1
v_call: TRBV9
clone_size: .
d_call: .
cdr3_aa: CASSFRWNTEAFF
cdr3_nt: TGTGCCAGCAGCTTCCGGTGGAACACTGAAGCTTTCTTT

cdr3_length: 18
j_call: TRBJ2-1
v_call: TRBV7-9
clone_size: .
d_call: .
cdr3_aa: CASSLWSFFRGGHNEQFF
cdr3_nt: TGTGCCAGCAGCTTATGGTCGTTTTTTAGGGGCGGCCACAATGAGCAGTTCTTC

cdr3_length: 17
j_call: TRBJ2-3
v_call: TRBV7-9
clone_size: few
d_call: TRBD2
cdr3_aa: CASSFWVTSGRTDTQYF
cdr3_nt: TGTGCCAGCAGCTTTTGGGTGACTAGCGGGAGAACAGATACGCAGTATTTT

cdr3_length: 15
j_call: TRBJ2-7
v_call: TRBV4-2
clone_size: .
d_call: .
cdr3_aa: CATSRTGQALDEQYF
cdr3_nt: TGTGCCACCAGTCGCACGGGACAAGCTCTCGACGAGCAGTACTTC

cdr3_length: 14
j_call: TRBJ1-3
v_call: TRBV12-5
clone_size: few
d_call: .
cdr3_aa: CASGPGYPGNTIYF
cdr3_nt: TGTGCTAGTGGACCGGGGTACCCTGGAAACACCATATATTTT

cdr3_length: 14
j_call: TRBJ2-5
v_call: TRBV5-4
clone_size: few
d_call: .
cdr3_aa: CASSLTQGQETQYF
cdr3_nt: TGTGCCAGCAGCTTGACGCAGGGCCAAGAGACCCAGTACTTC

cdr3_length: 15
j_call: TRBJ2-7
v_call: TRBV5-1
clone_size: .
d_call: TRBD1
cdr3_aa: CASSIVGQGSHEQYF
cdr3_nt: TGCGCCAGCAGCATAGTGGGACAGGGGAGTCACGAGCAGTACTTC

cdr3_length: 19
j_call: TRBJ2-3
v_call: TRBV7-2
clone_size: .
d_call: .
cdr3_aa: CASSSQGAGGTLRTDTQYF
cdr3_nt: TGTGCCAGCAGCTCGCAGGGGGCGGGAGGAACATTACGCACAGATACGCAGTATTTT

cdr3_length: 16
j_call: TRBJ2-3
v_call: TRBV6-5
clone_size: few
d_call: TRBD2
cdr3_aa: CASSYSGLAGKDTQYF
cdr3_nt: TGTGCCAGCAGTTACTCAGGACTAGCGGGAAAAGATACGCAGTATTTT

cdr3_length: 13
j_call: TRBJ2-4
v_call: TRBV6-1
clone_size: few
d_call: TRBD2
cdr3_aa: CASSDPGERELYF
cdr3_nt: TGTGCCAGCAGTGACCCCGGAGAGCGGGAGTTGTACTTC

cdr3_length: 14
j_call: TRBJ1-2
v_call: TRBV19
clone_size: .
d_call: TRBD1
cdr3_aa: CASSLNQGDYGYTF
cdr3_nt: TGTGCCAGTAGTCTCAACCAGGGGGACTATGGCTACACCTTC

cdr3_length: 13
j_call: TRBJ1-1
v_call: TRBV6-6
clone_size: few
d_call: .
cdr3_aa: CASSSGRTAEAFF
cdr3_nt: TGTGCCAGCAGCTCGGGTAGGACAGCTGAAGCTTTCTTT

cdr3_length: 17
j_call: TRBJ2-3
v_call: TRBV13
clone_size: few
d_call: .
cdr3_aa: CASSLEQSTPTTDTQYF
cdr3_nt: TGTGCCAGCAGCTTAGAACAGAGCACCCCTACTACAGATACGCAGTATTTT